This T cell receptor (beta chain) was obtained from a study of vaccination effects on CD4 cells after COVID-19. With regard to this clone: Its antigen is as yet unknown.

Sequencing followed a ViraFEST assay step that expanded antigen-specific CD4+ T cells with viral peptide pools. Culture lasted about 11 days before CD4+ T cell isolation. The person had a PCR-confirmed SARS-CoV-2 infection during March to December 2020. Cultivation was performed at 1.5 million to 2 million PBMC per well with around 9.3 IU/ml IL-2 and about 10 ug/ml peptides added. This CDR3 region has 14 residues. Germline CDR1 SGHTA, CDR2 FQGNSA. Trimming took 5 bases from V and 4 from J, leaving 14 bases between them. Only in-frame clones appear in the TCRdb table, and some are missing; sequencing was by immunoSEQ multiplex PCR. This table holds tens of thousands of clones, roughly 69% found once.

The chain uses TRBV7-2 and TRBJ1-1; perhaps TRBD1 as D (6 bases). The sample was CD4+ T cells from PBMCs cultured with HCoV-NL63 spike peptides, taken before COVID-19 vaccination. This clonotype was sampled from a human donor who had a prior SARS-CoV-2 infection. This chain's CDR3 is CASSVYRDGTEAFF. The CDR3 coding sequence is TGTGCCAGCAGCGTCTACAGGGACGGCACTGAAGCTTTCTTT.